This TCR beta chain was obtained from a study of T cell responses to AZD1222 COVID-19 vaccine. With respect to this clone: In the same sample, other DNA sequences code for this CDR3.

TCRdb's table, derived via immunoSEQ multiplex PCR, lists solely in-frame clones and lacks some. The sample includes 70,000 or so clones, roughly 84% of them seen just once. Germline CDR1 GTSNPN, CDR2 SVGIG (reference sequence). V lost 0 bases and J 1 base, leaving 10 bases between the germline ends. The CDR3 is 15 amino acids. Material: peripheral blood, obtained on day 0 of AZD1222 vaccination. The chain has TRBV30 and TRBJ2-4; possible D gene TRBD2, 6 bases. This sequence originates from an adult in good health. The CDR3 DNA is TGTGCCTGGAGTGTCGGGAGAGGGGCCAAAAACATTCAGTACTTC. This gives the protein CAWSVGRGAKNIQYF.